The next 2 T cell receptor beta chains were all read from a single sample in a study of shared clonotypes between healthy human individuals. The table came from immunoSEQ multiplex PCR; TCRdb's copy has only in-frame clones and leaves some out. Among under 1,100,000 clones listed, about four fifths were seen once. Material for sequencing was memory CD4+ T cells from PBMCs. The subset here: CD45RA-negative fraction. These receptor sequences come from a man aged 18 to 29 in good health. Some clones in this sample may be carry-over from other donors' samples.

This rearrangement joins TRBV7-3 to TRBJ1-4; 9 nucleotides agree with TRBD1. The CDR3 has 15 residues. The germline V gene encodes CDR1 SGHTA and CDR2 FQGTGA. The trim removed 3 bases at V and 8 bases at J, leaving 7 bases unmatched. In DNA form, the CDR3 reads TGTGCCAGCAGCTTCCTGGGACAGGGAGGAGAAAAACTGTTTTTT. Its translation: CASSFLGQGGEKLFF.

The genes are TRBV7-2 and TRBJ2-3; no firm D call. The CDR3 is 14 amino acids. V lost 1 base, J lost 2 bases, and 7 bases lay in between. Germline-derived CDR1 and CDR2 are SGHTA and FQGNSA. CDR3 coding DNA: TGTGCCAGCAGCTTAGAACAGAACACAGATACGCAGTATTTT. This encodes CASSLEQNTDTQYF.